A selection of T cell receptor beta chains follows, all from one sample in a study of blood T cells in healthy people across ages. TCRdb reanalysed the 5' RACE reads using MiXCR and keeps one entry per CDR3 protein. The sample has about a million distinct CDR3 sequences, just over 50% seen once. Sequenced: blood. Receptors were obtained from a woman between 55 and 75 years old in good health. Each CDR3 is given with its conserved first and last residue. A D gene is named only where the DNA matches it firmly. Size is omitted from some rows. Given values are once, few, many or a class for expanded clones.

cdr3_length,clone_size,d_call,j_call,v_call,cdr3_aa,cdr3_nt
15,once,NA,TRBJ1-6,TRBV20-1,CSARVPYGSGSPLHF,TGCAGTGCTAGAGTCCCATACGGGAGTGGTTCACCCCTCCACTTT
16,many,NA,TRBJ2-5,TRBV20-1,CSARERAVSSYETQYF,TGCAGTGCTAGAGAAAGGGCCGTGAGTAGTTACGAGACCCAGTACTTC
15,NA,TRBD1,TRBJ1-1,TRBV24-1,CATSDPGQGNTEAFF,TGTGCCACCAGTGACCCGGGACAGGGGAACACTGAAGCTTTCTTT
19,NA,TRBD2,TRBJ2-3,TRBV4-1,CASSQEIPGLAYSRDTQYF,TGCGCCAGCAGCCAAGAAATACCGGGACTAGCGTATTCTCGTGATACGCAGTATTTT
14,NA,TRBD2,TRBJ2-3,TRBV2,CVSQLAGVVDTQYF,TGTGTCAGCCAGCTAGCGGGAGTTGTAGATACGCAGTATTTT
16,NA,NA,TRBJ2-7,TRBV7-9,CASSLAGKGPSYEQYF,TGTGCCAGCAGCTTAGCGGGAAAGGGGCCTAGTTACGAGCAGTACTTC
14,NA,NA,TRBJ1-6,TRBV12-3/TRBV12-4,CASRTRTLNSPLHF,TGTGCCAGCAGGACCAGGACCCTTAATTCACCCCTCCACTTT
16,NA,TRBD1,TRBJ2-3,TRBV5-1,CASSTRPGQGADTQYF,TGCGCCAGCAGCACCCGGCCGGGACAGGGCGCAGATACGCAGTATTTT
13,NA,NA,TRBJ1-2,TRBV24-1,CATSDRRRSGYTF,TGTGCCACCAGTGATAGACGTCGATCTGGCTACACCTTC
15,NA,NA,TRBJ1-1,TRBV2,CASESGTGVNTEAFF,TGTGCCAGCGAATCGGGCACAGGCGTGAACACTGAAGCTTTCTTT
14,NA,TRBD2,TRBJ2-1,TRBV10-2,CASIGGGSYNEQFF,TGCGCCAGCATTGGCGGGGGTTCCTACAATGAGCAGTTCTTC
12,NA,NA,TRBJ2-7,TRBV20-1,CSASSVTYEQYF,TGCAGTGCTAGTAGTGTTACCTACGAGCAGTACTTC